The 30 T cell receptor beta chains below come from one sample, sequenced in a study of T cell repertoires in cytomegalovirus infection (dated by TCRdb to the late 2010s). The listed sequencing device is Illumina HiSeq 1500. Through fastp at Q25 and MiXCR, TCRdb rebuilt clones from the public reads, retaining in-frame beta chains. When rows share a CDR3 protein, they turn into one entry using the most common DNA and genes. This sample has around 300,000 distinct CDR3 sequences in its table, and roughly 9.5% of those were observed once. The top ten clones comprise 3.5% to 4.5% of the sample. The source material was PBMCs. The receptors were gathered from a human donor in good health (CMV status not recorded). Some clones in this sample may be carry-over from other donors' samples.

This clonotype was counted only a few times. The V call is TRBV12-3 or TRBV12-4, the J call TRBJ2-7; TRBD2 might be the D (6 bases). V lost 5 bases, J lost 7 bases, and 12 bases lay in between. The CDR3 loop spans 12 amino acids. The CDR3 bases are TGTGCCAGCAGTCCCTGGGGGAGGGAGCAGTACTTC. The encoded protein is CASSPWGREQYF.

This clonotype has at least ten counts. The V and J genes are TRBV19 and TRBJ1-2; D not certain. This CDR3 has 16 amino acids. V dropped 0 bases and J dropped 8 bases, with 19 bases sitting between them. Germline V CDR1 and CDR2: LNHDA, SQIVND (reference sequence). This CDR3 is CASSIDSAGRAKGYTF. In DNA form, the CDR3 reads TGTGCCAGTAGTATAGATTCGGCAGGTCGGGCGAAAGGCTACACCTTC. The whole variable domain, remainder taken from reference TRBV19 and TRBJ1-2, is DGGITQSPKYLFRKEGQNVTLSCEQNLNHDAMYWYRQDPGQGLRLIYYSQIVNDFQKGDIAEGYSVSREKKESFPLTVTSAQKNPTAFYLCASSIDSAGRAKGYTFGSGTRLTVV.

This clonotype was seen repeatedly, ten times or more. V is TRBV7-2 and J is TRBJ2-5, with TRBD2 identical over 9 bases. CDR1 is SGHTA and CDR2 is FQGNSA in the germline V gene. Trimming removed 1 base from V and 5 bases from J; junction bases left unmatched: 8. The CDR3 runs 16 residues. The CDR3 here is CASSLVSGRDRETQYF. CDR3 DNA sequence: TGTGCCAGCAGCTTAGTTAGCGGGAGAGATAGGGAGACCCAGTACTTC.

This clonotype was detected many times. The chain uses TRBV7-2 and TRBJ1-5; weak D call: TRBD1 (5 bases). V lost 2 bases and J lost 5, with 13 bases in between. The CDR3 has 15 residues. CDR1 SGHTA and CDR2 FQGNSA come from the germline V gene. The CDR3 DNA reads TGTGCCAGCAGCTTATTTTCGGGACTCGATCAGCCCCAGCATTTT. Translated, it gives CASSLFSGLDQPQHF.

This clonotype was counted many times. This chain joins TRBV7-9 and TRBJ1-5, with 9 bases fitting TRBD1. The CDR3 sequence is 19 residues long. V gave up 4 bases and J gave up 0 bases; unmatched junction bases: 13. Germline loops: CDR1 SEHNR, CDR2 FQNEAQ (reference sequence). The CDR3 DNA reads TGTGCCAGCAGCTCCGCCCCGGGACAGGGAATCCGTAGCAATCAGCCCCAGCATTTT. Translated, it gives CASSSAPGQGIRSNQPQHF.

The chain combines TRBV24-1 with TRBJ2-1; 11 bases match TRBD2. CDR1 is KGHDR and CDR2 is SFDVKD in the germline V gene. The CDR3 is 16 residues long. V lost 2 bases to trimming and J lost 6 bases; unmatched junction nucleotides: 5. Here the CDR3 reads CATSDSLAGGINEQFF. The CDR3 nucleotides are TGTGCCACCAGTGATTCTCTAGCGGGAGGAATCAATGAGCAGTTCTTC.

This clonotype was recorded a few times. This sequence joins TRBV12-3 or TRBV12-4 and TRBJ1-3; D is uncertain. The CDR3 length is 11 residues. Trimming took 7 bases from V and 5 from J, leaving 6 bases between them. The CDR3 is CASTRRNTIYF. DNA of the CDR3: TGTGCCAGCACTCGAAGAAACACCATATATTTT.

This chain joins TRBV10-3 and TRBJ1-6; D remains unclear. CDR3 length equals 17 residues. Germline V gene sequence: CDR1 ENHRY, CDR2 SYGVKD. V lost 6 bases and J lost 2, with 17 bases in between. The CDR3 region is CAIRPSEGETYNSPLHF. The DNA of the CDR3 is TGTGCCATCAGACCTTCCGAGGGAGAAACCTATAATTCACCCCTCCACTTT.

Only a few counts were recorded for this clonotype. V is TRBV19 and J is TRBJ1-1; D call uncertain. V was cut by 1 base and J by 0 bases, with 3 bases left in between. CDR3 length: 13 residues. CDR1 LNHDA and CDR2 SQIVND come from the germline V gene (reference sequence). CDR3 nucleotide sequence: TGTGCCAGTAGTATAGCAGTGAACACTGAAGCTTTCTTT. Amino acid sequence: CASSIAVNTEAFF.

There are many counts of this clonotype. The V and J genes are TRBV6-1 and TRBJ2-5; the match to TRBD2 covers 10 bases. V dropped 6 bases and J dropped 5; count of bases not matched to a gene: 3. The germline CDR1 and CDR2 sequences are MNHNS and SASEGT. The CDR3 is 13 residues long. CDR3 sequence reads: CASRLAGVETQYF. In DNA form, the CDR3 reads TGTGCCAGCAGGCTAGCGGGAGTTGAGACCCAGTACTTC.

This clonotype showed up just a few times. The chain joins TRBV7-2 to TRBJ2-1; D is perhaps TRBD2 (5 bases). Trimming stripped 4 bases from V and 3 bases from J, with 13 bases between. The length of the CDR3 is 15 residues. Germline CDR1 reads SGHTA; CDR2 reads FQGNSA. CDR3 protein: CASSSRTRNYNEQFF. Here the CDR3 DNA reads TGTGCCAGCAGCTCTCGGACTCGAAACTACAATGAGCAGTTCTTC.

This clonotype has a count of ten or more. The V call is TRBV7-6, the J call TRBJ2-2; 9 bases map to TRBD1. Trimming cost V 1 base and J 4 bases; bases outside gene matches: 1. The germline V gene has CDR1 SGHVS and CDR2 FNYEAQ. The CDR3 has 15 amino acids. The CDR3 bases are TGTGCCAGCAGCTTAGGGACAGGGGCCACCGGGGAGCTGTTTTTT. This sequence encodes CASSLGTGATGELFF.

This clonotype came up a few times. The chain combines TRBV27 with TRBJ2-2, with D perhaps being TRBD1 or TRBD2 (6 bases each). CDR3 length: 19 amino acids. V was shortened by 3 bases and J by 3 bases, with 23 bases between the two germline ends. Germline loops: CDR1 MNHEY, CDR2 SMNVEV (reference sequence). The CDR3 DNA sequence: TGTGCCAGCAGTTTGGGGGGCCAGGCCCATTCTAGCTACACCGGGGAGCTGTTTTTT. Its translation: CASSLGGQAHSSYTGELFF.

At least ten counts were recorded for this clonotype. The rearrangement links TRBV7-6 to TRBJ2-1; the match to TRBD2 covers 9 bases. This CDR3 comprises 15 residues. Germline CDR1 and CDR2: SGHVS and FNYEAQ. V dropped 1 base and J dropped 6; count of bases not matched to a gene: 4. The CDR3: CASSLGGGRGNEQFF. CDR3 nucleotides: TGTGCCAGCAGCTTAGGGGGCGGGAGGGGCAATGAGCAGTTCTTC.

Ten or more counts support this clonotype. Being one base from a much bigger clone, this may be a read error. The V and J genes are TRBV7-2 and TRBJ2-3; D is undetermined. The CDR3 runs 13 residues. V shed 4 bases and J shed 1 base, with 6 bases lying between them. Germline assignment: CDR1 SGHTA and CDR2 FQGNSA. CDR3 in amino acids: CASSSDRTDTQYF. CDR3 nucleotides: TGTGCCAGCAGCTCAGACCGCACAGATACGCAGTATTTT.

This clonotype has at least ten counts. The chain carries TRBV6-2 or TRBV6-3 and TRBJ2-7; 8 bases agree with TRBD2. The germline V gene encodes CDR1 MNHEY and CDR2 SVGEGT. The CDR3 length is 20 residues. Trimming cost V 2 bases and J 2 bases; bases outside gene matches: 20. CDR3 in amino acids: CASSYAPRLATRTRAYEQYF. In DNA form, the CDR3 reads TGTGCCAGCAGTTACGCCCCCCGACTAGCGACACGAACCAGGGCCTACGAGCAGTACTTC.

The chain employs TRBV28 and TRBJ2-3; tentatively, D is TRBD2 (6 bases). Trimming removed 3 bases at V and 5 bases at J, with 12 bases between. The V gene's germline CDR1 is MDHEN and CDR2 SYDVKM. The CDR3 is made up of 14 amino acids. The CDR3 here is CASSFGGAQDTQYF. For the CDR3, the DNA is TGTGCCAGCAGTTTTGGAGGGGCCCAAGATACGCAGTATTTT.

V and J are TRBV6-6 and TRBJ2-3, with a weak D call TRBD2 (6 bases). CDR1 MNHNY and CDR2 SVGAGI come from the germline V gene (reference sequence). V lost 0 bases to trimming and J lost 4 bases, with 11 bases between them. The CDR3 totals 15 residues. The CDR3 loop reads CASSYSNGSPDTQYF. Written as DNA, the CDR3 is TGTGCCAGCAGTTACTCGAACGGGAGCCCAGATACGCAGTATTTT.

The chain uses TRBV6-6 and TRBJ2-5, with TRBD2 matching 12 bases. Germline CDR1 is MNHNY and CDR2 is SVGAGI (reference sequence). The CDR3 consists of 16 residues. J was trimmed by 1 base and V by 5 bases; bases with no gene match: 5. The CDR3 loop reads CASSERLAGVQETQYF. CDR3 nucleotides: TGTGCCAGCAGTGAGAGACTAGCGGGAGTCCAAGAGACCCAGTACTTC.

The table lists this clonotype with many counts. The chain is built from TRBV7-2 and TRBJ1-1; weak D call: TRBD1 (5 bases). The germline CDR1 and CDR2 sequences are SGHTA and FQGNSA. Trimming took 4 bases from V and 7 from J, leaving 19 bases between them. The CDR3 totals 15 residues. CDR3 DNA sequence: TGTGCCAGCAGCTCAGGTCCGCGGGGACGTGGTGAAGCTTTCTTT. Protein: CASSSGPRGRGEAFF.

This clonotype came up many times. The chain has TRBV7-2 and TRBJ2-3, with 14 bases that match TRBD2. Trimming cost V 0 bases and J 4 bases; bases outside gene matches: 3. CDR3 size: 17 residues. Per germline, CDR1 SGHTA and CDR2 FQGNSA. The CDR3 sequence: CASSLARGLAGADTQYF. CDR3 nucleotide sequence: TGTGCCAGCAGCTTAGCAAGGGGACTAGCGGGAGCAGATACGCAGTATTTT.

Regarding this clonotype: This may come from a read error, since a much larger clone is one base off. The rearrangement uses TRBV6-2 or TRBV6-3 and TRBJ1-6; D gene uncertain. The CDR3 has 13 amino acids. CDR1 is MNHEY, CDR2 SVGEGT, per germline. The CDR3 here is CASRYSRNSPLHF. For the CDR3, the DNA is TGTGCCAGCAGATACTCCCGGAATTCACCCCTCCACTTT.

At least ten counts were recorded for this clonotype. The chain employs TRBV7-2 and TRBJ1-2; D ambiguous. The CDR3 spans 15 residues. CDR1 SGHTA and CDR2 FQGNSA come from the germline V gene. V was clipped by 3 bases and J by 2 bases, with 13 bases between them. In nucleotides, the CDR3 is TGTGCCAGCAGCTTTCGCCGGGGTGTAAACTATGGCTACACCTTC. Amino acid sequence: CASSFRRGVNYGYTF.

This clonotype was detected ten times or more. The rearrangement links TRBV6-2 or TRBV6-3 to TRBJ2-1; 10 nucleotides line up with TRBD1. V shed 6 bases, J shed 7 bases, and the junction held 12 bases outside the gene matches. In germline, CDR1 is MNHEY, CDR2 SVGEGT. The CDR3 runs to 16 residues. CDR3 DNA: TGTGCCAGCAGACGGACCCAGACAGGGGGCTGGAATGAGCAGTTCTTC. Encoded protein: CASRRTQTGGWNEQFF.

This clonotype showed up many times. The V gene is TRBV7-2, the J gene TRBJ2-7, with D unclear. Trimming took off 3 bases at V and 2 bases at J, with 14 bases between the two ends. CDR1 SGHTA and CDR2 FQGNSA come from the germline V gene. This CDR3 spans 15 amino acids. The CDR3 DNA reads TGTGCCAGCAGCTTGGGAACCCAGGCACCCTACGAGCAGTACTTC. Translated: CASSLGTQAPYEQYF.

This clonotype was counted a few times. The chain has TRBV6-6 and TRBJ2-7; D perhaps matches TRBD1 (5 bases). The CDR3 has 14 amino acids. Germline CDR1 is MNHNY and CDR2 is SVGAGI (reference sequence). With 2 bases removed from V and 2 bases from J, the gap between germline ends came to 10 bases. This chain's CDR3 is CASSYPDMPYEQYF. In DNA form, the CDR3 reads TGTGCCAGCAGTTACCCGGACATGCCCTACGAGCAGTACTTC.

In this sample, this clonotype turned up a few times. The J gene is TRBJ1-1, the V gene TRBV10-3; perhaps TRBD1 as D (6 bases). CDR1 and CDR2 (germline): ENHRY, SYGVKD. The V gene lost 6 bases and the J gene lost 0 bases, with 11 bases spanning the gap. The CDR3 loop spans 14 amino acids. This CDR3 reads CAIRTGAVNTEAFF. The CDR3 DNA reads TGTGCCATCAGGACGGGGGCGGTGAACACTGAAGCTTTCTTT.

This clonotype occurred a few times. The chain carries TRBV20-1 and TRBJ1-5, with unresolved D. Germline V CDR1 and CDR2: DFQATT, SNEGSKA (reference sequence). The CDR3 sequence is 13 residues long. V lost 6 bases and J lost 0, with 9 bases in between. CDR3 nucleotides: TGCAGTGCCCTGGTAAATAGCAATCAGCCCCAGCATTTT. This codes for CSALVNSNQPQHF.

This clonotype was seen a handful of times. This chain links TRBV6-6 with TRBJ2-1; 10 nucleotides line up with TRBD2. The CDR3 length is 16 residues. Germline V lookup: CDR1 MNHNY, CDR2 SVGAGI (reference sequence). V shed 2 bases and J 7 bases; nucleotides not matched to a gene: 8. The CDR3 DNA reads TGTGCCAGCAGTTACGCTCAGCGGGAGGGCCGGAATGAGCAGTTCTTC. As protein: CASSYAQREGRNEQFF.

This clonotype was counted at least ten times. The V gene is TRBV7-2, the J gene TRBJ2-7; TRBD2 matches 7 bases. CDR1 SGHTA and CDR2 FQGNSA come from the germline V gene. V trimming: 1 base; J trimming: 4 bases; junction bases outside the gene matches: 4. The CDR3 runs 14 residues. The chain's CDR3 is CASSLESGVYEQYF. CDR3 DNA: TGTGCCAGCAGCTTAGAAAGCGGGGTATACGAGCAGTACTTC.